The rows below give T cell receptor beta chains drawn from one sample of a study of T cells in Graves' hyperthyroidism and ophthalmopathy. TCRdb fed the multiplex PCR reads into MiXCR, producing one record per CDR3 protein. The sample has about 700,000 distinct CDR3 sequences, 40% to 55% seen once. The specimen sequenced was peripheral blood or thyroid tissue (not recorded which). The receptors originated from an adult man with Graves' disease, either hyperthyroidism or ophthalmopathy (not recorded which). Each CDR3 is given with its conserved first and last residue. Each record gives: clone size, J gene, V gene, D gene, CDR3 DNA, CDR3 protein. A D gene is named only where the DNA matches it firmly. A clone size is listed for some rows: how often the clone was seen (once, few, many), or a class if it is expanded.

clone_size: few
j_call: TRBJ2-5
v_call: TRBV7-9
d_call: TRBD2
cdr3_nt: TGTGCCAGCAGTAGCGGGATATACCACGAGACCCAGTACTTC
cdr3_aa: CASSSGIYHETQYF

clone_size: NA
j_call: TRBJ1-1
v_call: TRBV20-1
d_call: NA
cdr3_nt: TGCAGTGCTAGATCAGGGGCGATGAACACTGAAGCTTTCTTT
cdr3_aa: CSARSGAMNTEAFF

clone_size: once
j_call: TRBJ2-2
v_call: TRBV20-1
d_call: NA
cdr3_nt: TGCAGTGCTAGAGATGATAGGGCTACCGGGGAGCTGTTTTTT
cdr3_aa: CSARDDRATGELFF

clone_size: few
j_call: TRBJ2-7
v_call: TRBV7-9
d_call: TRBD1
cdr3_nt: TGTGCCAGCAGCCGACCGGACAGGGGGCACCACGAGCAGTACTTC
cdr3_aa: CASSRPDRGHHEQYF

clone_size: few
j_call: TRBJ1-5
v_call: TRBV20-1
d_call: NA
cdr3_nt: TGCAGTGCTAGACTGTATAGCAATCAGCCCCAGCATTTT
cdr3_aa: CSARLYSNQPQHF

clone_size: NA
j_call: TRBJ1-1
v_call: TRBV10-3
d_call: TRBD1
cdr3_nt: TGTGCCATCAGTGGGGGACAGGGACGCACTGAAGCTTTCTTT
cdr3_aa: CAISGGQGRTEAFF

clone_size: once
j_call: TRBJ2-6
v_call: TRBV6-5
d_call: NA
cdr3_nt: TGTGCCAGCACTTGGACTGAAGCTTTC
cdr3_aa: CASTWTEAF

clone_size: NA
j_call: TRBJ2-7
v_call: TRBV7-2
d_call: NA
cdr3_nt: TGTGCCAGCAGGGGAGGGAGCGGGGACACCTACGAGCAGTACTTC
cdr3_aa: CASRGGSGDTYEQYF

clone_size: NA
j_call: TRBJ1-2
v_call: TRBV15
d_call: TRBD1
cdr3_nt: TGTGCCACCAGCCGGGGACAGGTTGATGGCTACACCTTC
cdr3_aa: CATSRGQVDGYTF

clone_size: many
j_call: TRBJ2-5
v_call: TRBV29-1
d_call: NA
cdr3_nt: TGCAGCGTTGTAGAGACACAAGAGACCCAGTACTTC
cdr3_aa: CSVVETQETQYF

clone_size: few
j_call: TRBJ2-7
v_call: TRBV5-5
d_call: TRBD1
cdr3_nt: TGTGCCAGCAGCTGGGGACAGGGGGAGTACGAGCAGTACTTC
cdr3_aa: CASSWGQGEYEQYF

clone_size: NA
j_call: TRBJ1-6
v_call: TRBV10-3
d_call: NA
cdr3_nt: TGTGCCATCCGCCCGCTAGGGTTAAATTCACCCCTCCACTTT
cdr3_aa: CAIRPLGLNSPLHF

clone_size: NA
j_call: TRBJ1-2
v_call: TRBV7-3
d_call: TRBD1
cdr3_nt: TGCGCCAGCAGCCAAGCTGCCCTGGGACAGAACTATGGCTACACCTTC
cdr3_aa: CASSQAALGQNYGYTF

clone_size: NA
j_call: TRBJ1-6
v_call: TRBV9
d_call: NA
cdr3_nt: TGTGCCAGCAGCGTAAGCAGGGAGTGGGAGAATTCACCCCTCCACTTT
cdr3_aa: CASSVSREWENSPLHF

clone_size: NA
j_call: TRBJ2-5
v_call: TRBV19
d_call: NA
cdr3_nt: TGTGCCAGTAGTGCACTAGGGGGTTGGGAGACCCAGTACTTC
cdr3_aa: CASSALGGWETQYF

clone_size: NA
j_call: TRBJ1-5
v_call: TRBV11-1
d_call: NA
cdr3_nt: TGTGCCAGCAGCTTCGATGGACACGCCAATCAGCCCCAGCATTTT
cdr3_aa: CASSFDGHANQPQHF

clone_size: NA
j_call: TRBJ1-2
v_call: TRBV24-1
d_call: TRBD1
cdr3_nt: TGTGCCACCAGTGATTCCCGACAGGGGAACGGCTACACCTTC
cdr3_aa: CATSDSRQGNGYTF

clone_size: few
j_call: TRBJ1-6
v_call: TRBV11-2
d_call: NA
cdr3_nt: TGTGCCAGCAGCTCGCGGGGGGGCTCCTATAATTCACCCCTCCACTTT
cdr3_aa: CASSSRGGSYNSPLHF

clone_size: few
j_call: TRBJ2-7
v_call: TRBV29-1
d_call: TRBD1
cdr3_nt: TGCAGCGTTGAAGGTGGGACAGGGAACTCCTACGAGCAGTACTTC
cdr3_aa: CSVEGGTGNSYEQYF

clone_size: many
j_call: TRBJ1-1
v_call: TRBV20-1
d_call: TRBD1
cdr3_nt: TGCAGTGCTGTCGACAGGGGCGTTTCTGAAGCTTTCTTT
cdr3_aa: CSAVDRGVSEAFF

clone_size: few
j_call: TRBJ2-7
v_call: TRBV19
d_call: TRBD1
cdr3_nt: TGTGCCAGTAGTACAGGACAGGGGAGGTCCTACGAGCAGTACTTC
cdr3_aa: CASSTGQGRSYEQYF

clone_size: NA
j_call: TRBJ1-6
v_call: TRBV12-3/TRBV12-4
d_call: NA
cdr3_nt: TGTGCCAGCAGTTTACTGCGGGATCTTCCAGCCTATAATTCACCCCTCCACTTT
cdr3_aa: CASSLLRDLPAYNSPLHF

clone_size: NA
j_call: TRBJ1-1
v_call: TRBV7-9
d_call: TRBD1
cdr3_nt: TGTGCCAGCAGCCTCCGTACAGGGGGAGGGACTGAAGCTTTCTTT
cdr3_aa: CASSLRTGGGTEAFF

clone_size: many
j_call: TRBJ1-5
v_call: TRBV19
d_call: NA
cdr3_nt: TGTGCCAGTACGACGGTTAGCAATCAGCCCCAGCATTTT
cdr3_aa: CASTTVSNQPQHF

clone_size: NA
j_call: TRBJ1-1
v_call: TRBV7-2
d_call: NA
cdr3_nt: TGTGCCAGCAGTTACTCGAGCCAGGGTTCGGAAGCTTTCTTT
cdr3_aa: CASSYSSQGSEAFF

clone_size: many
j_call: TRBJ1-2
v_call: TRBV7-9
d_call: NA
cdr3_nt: TGTGCCGGAGCCGGGCCGATCAATGATGGCTACACCTTC
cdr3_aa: CAGAGPINDGYTF

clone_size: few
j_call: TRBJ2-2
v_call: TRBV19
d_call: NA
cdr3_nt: TGTGCCAGCAAGAGTGGGGGGCAAGAGACCGGGGAGCTGTTTTTT
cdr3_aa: CASKSGGQETGELFF

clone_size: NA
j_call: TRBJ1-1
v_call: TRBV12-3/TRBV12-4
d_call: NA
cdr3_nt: TGTGCCAGCAGCGTAGATCAGGGAGAGACTGAAGCTTTCTTT
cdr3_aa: CASSVDQGETEAFF

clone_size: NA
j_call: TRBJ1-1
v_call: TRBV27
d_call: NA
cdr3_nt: TGTGCCAGCAGTCCGTTCGAGCCTCCCGTTTTCTTT
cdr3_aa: CASSPFEPPVFF

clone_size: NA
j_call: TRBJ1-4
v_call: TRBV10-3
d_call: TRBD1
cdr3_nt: TGTGCCATCAGTGAGTCCGGGACAGGGCTTAAAGGAAAACTGTTTTTT
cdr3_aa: CAISESGTGLKGKLFF

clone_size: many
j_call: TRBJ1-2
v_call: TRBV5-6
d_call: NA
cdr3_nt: TGTGCCAGCAAAGCGAGGGCGGTCTATGGCTACACCTTC
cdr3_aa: CASKARAVYGYTF

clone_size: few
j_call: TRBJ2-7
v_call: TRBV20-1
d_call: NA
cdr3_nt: TGCAGTGCCCTGCCCGTAATTAGCGGACAGTGGGAGCAGTACTTC
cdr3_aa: CSALPVISGQWEQYF

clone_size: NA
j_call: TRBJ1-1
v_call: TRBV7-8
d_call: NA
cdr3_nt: TGTGCCAGCAGCTTAGCCGCAGGCGTGAACACTGAAGCTTTCTTT
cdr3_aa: CASSLAAGVNTEAFF

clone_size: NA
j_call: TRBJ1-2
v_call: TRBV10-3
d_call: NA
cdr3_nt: TGTGCCATCAGTGAGTCAGGCGTTGACGGCTACACCTTC
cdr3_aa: CAISESGVDGYTF

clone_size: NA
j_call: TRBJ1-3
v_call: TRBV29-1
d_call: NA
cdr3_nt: TGCAGCGTTGTGGCCAGGAACTCTGGAAACACCATATATTTT
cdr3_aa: CSVVARNSGNTIYF

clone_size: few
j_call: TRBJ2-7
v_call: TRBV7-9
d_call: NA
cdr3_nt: TGTGCCAGCAGCTGGGTGTTACAGGGCTACGAGCAGTACTTC
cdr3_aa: CASSWVLQGYEQYF

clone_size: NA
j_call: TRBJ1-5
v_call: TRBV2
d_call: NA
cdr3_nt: TGTGCCAGCAGTGCTAGGGAGGGGGGTCAGCCCCAGCATTTT
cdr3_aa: CASSAREGGQPQHF

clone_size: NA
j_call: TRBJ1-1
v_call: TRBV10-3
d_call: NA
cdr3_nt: TGTGCCATCAGTTACCGTGAGAACACTGAAGCTTTCTTT
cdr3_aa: CAISYRENTEAFF

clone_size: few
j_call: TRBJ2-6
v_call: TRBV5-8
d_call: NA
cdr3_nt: TGTGCCAGCAGCCCGCGTGCCGTTCGCTCTGGGGCCAACGTCCTGACTTTC
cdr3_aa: CASSPRAVRSGANVLTF

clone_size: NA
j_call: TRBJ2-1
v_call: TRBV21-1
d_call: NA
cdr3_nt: TGTGCCAGCAGAAACGGACTAGCGTATGACAATGAGCAGTTCTTC
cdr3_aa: CASRNGLAYDNEQFF

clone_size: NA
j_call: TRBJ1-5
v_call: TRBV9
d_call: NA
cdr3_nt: TGTGCCAGCAGCGTGGGGTTTCAGCCCCAGCATTTT
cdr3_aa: CASSVGFQPQHF

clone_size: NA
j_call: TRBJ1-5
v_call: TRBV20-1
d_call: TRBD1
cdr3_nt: TGCAGTGCTTCCCGGGACAGGGGGCGAGGTCAGCCCCAGCATTTT
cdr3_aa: CSASRDRGRGQPQHF

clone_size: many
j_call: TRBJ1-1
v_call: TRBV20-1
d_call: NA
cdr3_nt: TGCAGTTATGACGGTGACACTGAAGCTTTCTTT
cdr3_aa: CSYDGDTEAFF

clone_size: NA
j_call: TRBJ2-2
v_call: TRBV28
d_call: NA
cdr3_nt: TGTGCCAGCAGCCTGACAACGAACACCGGGGAGCTGTTTTTT
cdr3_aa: CASSLTTNTGELFF

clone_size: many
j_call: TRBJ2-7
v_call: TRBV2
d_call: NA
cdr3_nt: TGTGCCAGCATGGGCGGGCGGTACGAGCAGTACTTC
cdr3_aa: CASMGGRYEQYF

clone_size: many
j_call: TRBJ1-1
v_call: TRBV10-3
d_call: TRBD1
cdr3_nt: TGTGCCATCAGAGATCAGGGACAGGGAGGCGAAGCTTTCTTT
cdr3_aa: CAIRDQGQGGEAFF